This T cell receptor (beta chain) was sequenced in a study of early T cells in non-severe SARS-CoV-2 infection. TCRdb reprocessed the 5' RACE reads with MiXCR, giving one entry per CDR3 protein. The sample records roughly 38,000 distinct CDR3 sequences, more than 5% being singletons. CDR1 and CDR2 from the germline V gene are SGHDN and FVKESK. There are 14 residues in the CDR3. V lost 1 base and J lost 4, with 8 bases in between. There are many counts of this clonotype. The V call is TRBV14, the J call TRBJ2-1, with D hard to call. This TCR was sampled from an adult who was a healthcare worker with PCR-confirmed SARS-CoV-2 infection or an uninfected control (not recorded which). The sample taken for sequencing was whole blood. The CDR3 DNA reads TGTGCCAGCAGCCAAGTTATCGGGTACAATGAGCAGTTCTTC. Translation: CASSQVIGYNEQFF.